The TCR beta chain under discussion was sequenced for a study of early T cells in non-severe SARS-CoV-2 infection. Study background: Chains from this unsorted whole-blood bulk RNA could not be paired. Study observations and caveats: There was a bias toward anti-spike CD8 responses in VDJdb matching, which missed private and CD4 specificities.

In its sample, this clonotype was seen a few times. The antigen remains unidentified. Unique molecular identifiers tagged individual cDNA molecules. TCRdb reprocessed the 5' RACE reads via MiXCR and lists one record per CDR3 protein. The table lists some 64,000 distinct CDR3 sequences, roughly 18% of them singletons, with about 8.8% in the top ten. The V end lost 3 bases, the J end lost 5 bases, and 11 bases lay between the germline ends. This CDR3 comprises 14 residues. The source of this sequence is an adult who was a healthcare worker with PCR-confirmed SARS-CoV-2 infection or an uninfected control (not recorded which). The sample consisted of whole blood, taken at baseline. The rearrangement uses TRBV12-3 or TRBV12-4 and TRBJ1-5; D gene unclear. CDR3 sequence: CASSFSSFHQPQHF. Written as DNA, the CDR3 is TGTGCCAGCAGTTTTTCCTCCTTTCATCAGCCCCAGCATTTT.